Listed below are T cell receptor beta chains from one sample, sequenced in a study of blood T cell repertoires in COVID-19. Generated by immunoSEQ multiplex PCR, the TCRdb table keeps only in-frame clones and is missing some. The data show more than 200,000 clones, 80% to 90% seen once. The sample taken for sequencing was peripheral blood. These receptors were obtained from a man aged 50 to 59 with acute or convalescent COVID-19. The CDR3 runs from the conserved cysteine through the conserved F or W. D genes are given only for firm matches. Expanded clones get a size class; other rows say once, few or many, or leave the size out.

size,J,V,D,CDR3,DNA
.,TRBJ1-4,TRBV6-6,.,CASSYDRSDEKLFF,TGTGCCAGCAGTTACGATCGCTCGGATGAAAAACTGTTTTTT
few,TRBJ1-5,TRBV30,TRBD1,CAWSVRDRGSGQPQHF,TGTGCCTGGAGTGTTCGGGACAGAGGGTCGGGTCAGCCCCAGCATTTT
once,TRBJ2-1,TRBV18,TRBD2,CASSRTSGGPYNEQFF,TGTGCCAGCTCACGGACTAGCGGGGGCCCCTACAATGAGCAGTTCTTC
.,TRBJ1-1,TRBV7-2,.,CASSLRSDMNTEAFF,TGTGCCAGCAGCCTCAGGTCAGATATGAACACTGAAGCTTTCTTT
.,TRBJ1-2,TRBV4-1,.,CASSQDDRENYGYTF,TGCGCCAGCAGCCAAGATGACCGGGAGAACTATGGCTACACCTTC
.,TRBJ1-6,TRBV6-6,.,CASSTPGPLHF,TGTGCCAGCAGTACTCCGGGACCCCTCCACTTT
.,TRBJ2-1,TRBV29-1,.,CSVEGPPGSIGGEQFF,TGCAGCGTTGAAGGGCCCCCAGGGTCGATCGGTGGTGAGCAGTTCTTC
.,TRBJ1-5,TRBV27,.,CASRPARVRQPQHF,TGTGCCAGCAGGCCCGCCCGTGTGCGCCAGCCCCAGCATTTT
.,TRBJ1-2,TRBV6-5,TRBD1,CASSYGVTGVYGYTF,TGTGCCAGCAGTTACGGGGTTACAGGGGTATATGGCTACACCTTC
.,TRBJ2-2,TRBV5-1,TRBD1,CASNVGQGGHVDGELFF,TGCGCCAGCAATGTCGGACAGGGGGGACACGTAGACGGGGAGCTGTTTTTT
.,TRBJ2-2,TRBV10-1,TRBD1,CASSESLGQTNTGELFF,TGCGCCAGCAGTGAGTCCCTGGGACAGACGAACACCGGGGAGCTGTTTTTT
.,TRBJ2-1,TRBV18,TRBD1,CASSPTGQGSEQFF,TGTGCCAGCTCCCCAACGGGACAGGGAAGTGAGCAGTTCTTC
.,TRBJ2-2,TRBV11-2,TRBD2,CASSPRLAGGELFF,TGTGCCAGCAGCCCTAGACTAGCGGGTGGGGAGCTGTTTTTT
.,TRBJ2-5,TRBV9,TRBD2,CASSVGVAGGFETQYF,TGTGCCAGCAGCGTGGGAGTAGCGGGGGGGTTTGAGACCCAGTACTTC
.,TRBJ1-1,TRBV27,TRBD1,CASSLWGQGGWLNTEAFF,TGTGCCAGCAGTTTATGGGGACAGGGGGGTTGGCTAAACACTGAAGCTTTCTTT
.,TRBJ1-6,TRBV27,TRBD1,CASSFRDRAYYNSPLHF,TGTGCCAGCAGTTTCCGGGACAGGGCCTACTATAATTCACCCCTCCACTTT
.,TRBJ1-5,TRBV19,.,CASSSQGSNQPQHF,TGTGCCAGTAGTTCCCAGGGTAGCAATCAGCCCCAGCATTTT
once,TRBJ1-4,TRBV19,TRBD1,CASSIHRDRGTNEKLFF,TGTGCCAGTAGTATACACCGGGACAGGGGAACTAATGAAAAACTGTTTTTT
.,TRBJ2-3,TRBV21-1,.,CASINKRQADTQYF,TGTGCCAGCATCAACAAACGTCAGGCAGATACGCAGTATTTT
once,TRBJ2-3,TRBV4-1,.,CASSQDFFSSTDTQYF,TGCGCCAGCAGCCAAGACTTTTTTTCTAGCACAGATACGCAGTATTTT
.,TRBJ2-1,TRBV27,TRBD1,CASSLSKDRGGEQFF,TGTGCCAGCAGTTTATCTAAGGACAGGGGCGGTGAGCAGTTCTTC
.,TRBJ1-1,TRBV12-3/TRBV12-4,.,CASSFWGSEAFF,TGTGCCAGCAGTTTCTGGGGCAGTGAAGCTTTCTTT
once,TRBJ2-7,TRBV7-9,TRBD1,CASSLVGTEADEQYF,TGTGCCAGCAGCTTAGTGGGGACAGAGGCTGACGAGCAGTACTTC
.,TRBJ1-5,TRBV19,TRBD1,CASSSGQGYQPQHF,TGTGCCAGTAGTTCCGGACAGGGGTACCAGCCCCAGCATTTT
.,TRBJ1-4,TRBV5-1,.,CASKLGQLNEKLFF,TGCGCCAGCAAACTAGGACAGCTTAATGAAAAACTGTTTTTT
.,TRBJ1-2,TRBV7-9,.,CASSQQENYGYTF,TGTGCCAGCAGCCAACAGGAGAACTATGGCTACACCTTC
.,TRBJ1-4,TRBV30,TRBD1,CAWSKGQGPPTNEKLFF,TGTGCCTGGAGTAAGGGACAGGGTCCCCCGACTAATGAAAAACTGTTTTTT
.,TRBJ2-1,TRBV3-1/TRBV3-2,TRBD1,CASNNGQGGEQFF,TGTGCCAGCAACAACGGACAGGGAGGTGAGCAGTTCTTC
.,TRBJ2-5,TRBV12-3/TRBV12-4,.,CASRYRIETQYF,TGTGCCAGCAGATACAGGATAGAGACCCAGTACTTC